Following are 6 T cell receptor beta chains from one sample sequenced in a study of siplizumab effects on memory and regulatory T cells. Repertoires were generated with immunoSEQ multiplex PCR, while TCRdb's copy carries only in-frame clones and drops some. The table has roughly 120,000 clones, roughly 92% seen once. The specimen sequenced was CD4+ T cells sorted from blood. All receptors come from a human donor in good health.

This rearrangement joins TRBV5-1 to TRBJ2-1; D remains ambiguous. The CDR3 contains 15 residues. The germline gives CDR1 SGHRS, CDR2 YFSETQ. V was shortened by 1 base and J by 1 base, with 9 bases between the two germline ends. In DNA, the CDR3 is TGCGCCAGCAGCTTGTCCAGCGCATCCTACAATGAGCAGTTCTTC. Its protein is CASSLSSASYNEQFF. The whole variable domain, remainder taken from reference TRBV5-1 and TRBJ2-1, is KAGVTQTPRYLIKTRGQQVTLSCSPISGHRSVSWYQQTPGQGLQFLFEYFSETQRNKGNFPGRFSGRQFSNSRSEMNVSTLELGDSALYLCASSLSSASYNEQFFGPGTRLTVL.

The chain employs TRBV27 and TRBJ1-3, with 8 positions matching TRBD1. CDR3 size: 16 residues. Germline-derived CDR1 and CDR2 are MNHEY and SMNVEV (reference sequence). The J segment lost 0 bases and the V segment lost 2 bases, leaving 3 bases of the junction unmatched. CDR3 bases: TGTGCCAGCAGTTTAGGGGGACAGGACTCTGGAAACACCATATATTTT. Translated: CASSLGGQDSGNTIYF.

The chain couples TRBV5-4 to TRBJ1-3; D remains ambiguous. Germline V gives CDR1 SGHNT, CDR2 YYREEE (reference sequence). The CDR3 totals 14 residues. The V gene lost 4 bases and the J gene lost 2 bases, with 10 bases spanning the gap. CDR3 in amino acids: CASSTEATGNTIYF. CDR3 DNA: TGTGCCAGCAGCACAGAGGCTACTGGAAACACCATATATTTT.

J is TRBJ2-4 and V is TRBV5-1, with 9 bases matching TRBD1. CDR3 length equals 15 residues. Trimming cost V 0 bases and J 6 bases; bases outside gene matches: 4. Germline V gives CDR1 SGHRS, CDR2 YFSETQ. CDR3: CASSLEVTGGNIQYF. CDR3 sequence (DNA): TGCGCCAGCAGCTTGGAAGTGACAGGGGGAAACATTCAGTACTTC.

The chain is built from TRBV18 and TRBJ1-2; maybe TRBD1 (5 bases). In germline, CDR1 is KGHSH, CDR2 LQKENI. The CDR3 is 16 residues long. Trimming took 2 bases from V and 4 from J, leaving 17 bases between them. CDR3 loop: CASSPGLSGNGYGYTF. Written as DNA, the CDR3 is TGTGCCAGCTCACCAGGGTTATCAGGGAATGGCTATGGCTACACCTTC.

The chain couples TRBV6-1 to TRBJ1-3; 8 nucleotides line up with TRBD1. Per the germline V gene, CDR1 is MNHNS and CDR2 is SASEGT. The J segment lost 0 bases and the V segment lost 5 bases, leaving 3 bases of the junction unmatched. CDR3 length equals 15 residues. CDR3 in DNA: TGTGCCAGCAGTCCGGGACAGGTCTCTGGAAACACCATATATTTT. This codes for CASSPGQVSGNTIYF.